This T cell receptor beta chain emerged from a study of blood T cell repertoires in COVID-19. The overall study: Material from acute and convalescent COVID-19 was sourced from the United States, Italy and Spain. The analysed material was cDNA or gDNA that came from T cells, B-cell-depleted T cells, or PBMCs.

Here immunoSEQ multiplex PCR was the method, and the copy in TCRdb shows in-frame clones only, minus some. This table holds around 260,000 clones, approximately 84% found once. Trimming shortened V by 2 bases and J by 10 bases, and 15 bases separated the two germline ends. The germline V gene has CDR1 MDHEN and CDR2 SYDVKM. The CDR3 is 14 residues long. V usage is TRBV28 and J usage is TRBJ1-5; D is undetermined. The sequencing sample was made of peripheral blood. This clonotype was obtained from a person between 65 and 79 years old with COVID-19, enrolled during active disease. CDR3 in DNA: TGTGCCAGCAGTTTAGGAGGGAACGGTATCCCCCAGCATTTT. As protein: CASSLGGNGIPQHF. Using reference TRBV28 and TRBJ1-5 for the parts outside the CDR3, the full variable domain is DVKVTQSSRYLVKRTGEKVFLECVQDMDHENMFWYRQDPGLGLRLIYFSYDVKMKEKGDIPEGYSVSREKKERFSLILESASTNQTSMYLCASSLGGNGIPQHFGDGTRLSIL.